The present TCR beta chain was sequenced within a study of blood T cell repertoires in COVID-19. Overall study context: Both acute and convalescent COVID-19 samples were obtained from the United States, Italy and Spain.

Study processing details: Estimation of nucleated cell counts relied on the amplification of reference gene primers. Libraries were prepared by immunoSEQ multiplex PCR; TCRdb keeps only in-frame clonotypes and omits some of them. Clonal size and the V and J genes are those of that table, whereas D and trimming came from the DNA. The sample gives around 220,000 clones, about nine tenths of which show up once; 2% to 2.5% is in the top ten. Germline V gives CDR1 MNHEY, CDR2 SMNVEV (reference sequence). The CDR3 has 16 amino acids. With 6 bases removed from V and 7 bases from J, the gap between germline ends came to 21 bases.

This sequence joins TRBV27 and TRBJ2-2, with D possibly TRBD1 on 6 matching bases. Sequencing was carried out using peripheral blood. The sequence was obtained from a woman aged 50 to 60 with acute or convalescent COVID-19. The CDR3 DNA is TGTGCCAGCAGCCTGTTAAAGGACAGCCATGGCGGGGAGCTGTTTTTT. Translation gives CASSLLKDSHGGELFF.